This entry lists 22 T cell receptor beta chains sequenced from one sample in a study of cytomegalovirus exposure and HLA in healthy donors. The repertoire was sequenced with immunoSEQ multiplex PCR; TCRdb's copy has only in-frame clones and lacks some. Seen here are tens of thousands of clones, over 85% observed once, and the top ten hold around 1.2%. Sequences were obtained from PBMCs. These receptors originate from a woman in her twenties or thirties in good health and CMV-seropositive.

The J gene is TRBJ1-1, the V gene TRBV19, with D uncertain. CDR1 LNHDA and CDR2 SQIVND come from the germline V gene (reference sequence). With 10 bases removed from V and 1 base from J, the gap between germline ends came to 13 bases. The CDR3 consists of 13 residues. The CDR3 coding sequence is TGTGCCACGCAACAGACGGAGAACACTGAAGCTTTCTTT. Translated: CATQQTENTEAFF.

The CDR3 region has the DNA TGTGCCAGTAGTGCTACAGGGGGCTGGAGCACAGATACGCAGTATTTT. Its protein is CASSATGGWSTDTQYF. This chain joins TRBV19 and TRBJ2-3, with 9 nucleotides matching TRBD1. Germline CDR1 and CDR2: LNHDA and SQIVND (reference sequence). V lost 5 bases and J lost 0; bases outside the gene matches: 6. The CDR3 loop spans 16 amino acids. The whole variable domain, remainder taken from reference TRBV19 and TRBJ2-3, is DGGITQSPKYLFRKEGQNVTLSCEQNLNHDAMYWYRQDPGQGLRLIYYSQIVNDFQKGDIAEGYSVSREKKESFPLTVTSAQKNPTAFYLCASSATGGWSTDTQYFGPGTRLTVL.

The CDR3 sequence: CASKAGLSEQYF. The CDR3 coding sequence is TGTGCCAGCAAGGCAGGGTTGAGCGAGCAGTACTTC. The chain has TRBV5-8 and TRBJ2-7, with D perhaps matching TRBD1 (5 bases). The V end was cut by 6 bases, the J end by 6 bases, with 13 bases between. This CDR3 has 12 residues. Germline V gives CDR1 SGHTS, CDR2 YDEGEE.

This chain joins TRBV4-1 and TRBJ2-1; 8 nucleotides align to TRBD1. Germline trimming cut 2 bases from V and 1 base from J; bases unmatched to any gene: 4. The length of the CDR3 is 16 residues. Germline V gene sequence: CDR1 MGHRA, CDR2 YSYEKL. The CDR3 loop reads CASSQLQGESYNEQFF. CDR3 DNA sequence: TGCGCCAGCAGCCAACTACAGGGGGAGTCCTACAATGAGCAGTTCTTC.

This chain connects TRBV6-1 to TRBJ1-2; D may be TRBD1 (5 bases). The CDR3 is 15 amino acids. Per germline, CDR1 MNHNS and CDR2 SASEGT. V lost 2 bases and J lost 2, with 12 bases in between. CDR3 sequence: CASSETTQANYGYTF. In DNA form, the CDR3 reads TGTGCCAGCAGTGAAACGACACAGGCGAACTATGGCTACACCTTC.

The chain employs TRBV30 and TRBJ2-2; D perhaps matches TRBD1 (6 bases). The germline V gene encodes CDR1 GTSNPN and CDR2 SVGIG (reference sequence). The CDR3 loop spans 16 amino acids. V lost 8 bases to trimming and J lost 3 bases, with 22 bases between them. In nucleotides, the CDR3 is TGTGCCGAGGGTCTGGGGGCGGGTGCCGACACCGGGGAGCTGTTTTTT. It encodes CAEGLGAGADTGELFF.

The chain combines TRBV7-2 with TRBJ1-3; TRBD1 might be the D (6 bases). Trimming left V 0 bases short and J 1 base short, with 10 bases between. Per germline, CDR1 SGHTA and CDR2 FQGNSA. The CDR3 length is 16 residues. Written as DNA, the CDR3 is TGTGCCAGCAGCTTAGCCGGGGGGACATCTGGAAACACCATATATTTT. Translated, it gives CASSLAGGTSGNTIYF.

The rearrangement uses TRBV18 and TRBJ2-2; 10 bases match TRBD1. Germline CDR1 and CDR2: KGHSH and LQKENI. With 3 bases clipped from V and 4 bases from J, the junction kept 5 bases outside the gene matches. The CDR3 totals 16 residues. This chain's CDR3 is CASSPQDRGVTGELFF. The CDR3 nucleotides are TGTGCCAGCTCACCGCAGGACAGGGGGGTCACCGGGGAGCTGTTTTTT.

The chain employs TRBV18 and TRBJ1-1, with 9 nucleotides matching TRBD1. There are 14 residues in the CDR3. CDR1 and CDR2 from the germline V gene are KGHSH and LQKENI. With 3 bases clipped from V and 7 bases from J, the junction kept 6 bases outside the gene matches. In nucleotides, the CDR3 is TGTGCCAGCTCACCCACTGGACAGGGGTTTGAAGCTTTCTTT. Protein: CASSPTGQGFEAFF.

This clone has a single count. V is TRBV7-9 and J is TRBJ2-7; the match to TRBD1 covers 7 bases. The V and J ends lost 5 bases and 2 bases, in that order; junction bases with no gene match: 21. The CDR3 runs 19 residues. Germline V gene sequence: CDR1 SEHNR, CDR2 FQNEAQ (reference sequence). Here the CDR3 reads CASSPPLDKGQPYTYEQYF. DNA of the CDR3: TGTGCCAGCAGCCCACCCCTCGACAAGGGACAGCCGTACACCTACGAGCAGTACTTC.

The chain is built from TRBV19 and TRBJ2-2, with TRBD2 matching 8 bases. The CDR3 runs to 16 residues. The V gene's germline CDR1 is LNHDA and CDR2 SQIVND (reference sequence). With 5 bases clipped from V and 3 bases from J, the junction kept 8 bases outside the gene matches. The CDR3 nucleotides read TGTGCCAGTAGTGGGTCGGGAGGGCCATACACCGGGGAGCTGTTTTTT. This gives the protein CASSGSGGPYTGELFF.

This clone was counted a single time. This chain connects TRBV27 to TRBJ2-1; possibly TRBD2 for D (5 bases). The CDR3 consists of 12 residues. Looked up from germline, CDR1 is MNHEY and CDR2 is SMNVEV (reference sequence). V was pared by 7 bases and J by 4 bases, with 8 bases between. The CDR3 DNA reads TGTGCCAGCACGGACTGGTACAATGAGCAGTTCTTC. It is translated as CASTDWYNEQFF.

In DNA, the CDR3 is TGTGCCAGCAGTGGACAGGGTTACGAGCAGTACTTC. This codes for CASSGQGYEQYF. J is TRBJ2-7 and V is TRBV6-1; 7 nucleotides match TRBD1. The V gene's germline CDR1 is MNHNS and CDR2 SASEGT. The CDR3 consists of 12 residues. V gave up 4 bases and J gave up 4 bases; unmatched junction bases: 1.

Only one count was recorded for this clone. The V gene is TRBV5-1, the J gene TRBJ1-1, with D possibly TRBD1 on 6 matching bases. The CDR3 spans 14 residues. Trimming shortened V by 2 bases and J by 4 bases, and 12 bases separated the two germline ends. Germline CDR1 reads SGHRS; CDR2 reads YFSETQ. This chain's CDR3 is CASSFTGMTTEAFF. For the CDR3, the DNA is TGCGCCAGCAGCTTTACAGGGATGACCACTGAAGCTTTCTTT.

The chain uses TRBV28 and TRBJ2-1; a possible D gene is TRBD2 (5 bases). The CDR3 has 12 amino acids. V gave up 5 bases and J gave up 8 bases, with 10 bases separating them. Germline CDR1 MDHEN, CDR2 SYDVKM. The CDR3 sequence is CASSAFSDEQFF. Here the CDR3 DNA reads TGTGCCAGCAGTGCCTTTAGCGATGAGCAGTTCTTC.

The rearrangement uses TRBV6-1 and TRBJ2-7; weak D call: TRBD1 (6 bases). Trimming pared 5 bases from V and 3 bases from J, leaving 11 bases between. CDR3 length equals 13 residues. Germline values: CDR1 MNHNS, CDR2 SASEGT. Here the CDR3 DNA reads TGTGCCAGCAGTTTGGACAGTGTCTACGAGCAGTACTTC. As protein: CASSLDSVYEQYF.

This rearrangement joins TRBV5-1 to TRBJ2-3; D perhaps matches TRBD1 (5 bases). The CDR3 runs to 14 residues. Germline-derived CDR1 and CDR2 are SGHRS and YFSETQ. Trimming cost V 4 bases and J 4 bases, with 13 bases left between them. CDR3 residues: CASSIRGIPDTQYF. As DNA, the CDR3 is TGCGCCAGCAGCATAAGGGGAATCCCAGATACGCAGTATTTT.

The chain links TRBV10-3 to TRBJ2-1; D might be TRBD2 (6 bases). The CDR3 is made up of 13 amino acids. Germline V gene data show CDR1 as ENHRY and CDR2 as SYGVKD. V dropped 11 bases and J dropped 5 bases, with 16 bases sitting between them. In DNA, the CDR3 is TGTGCCGCCGCTGGCGGGGTTAACAATGAGCAGTTCTTC. Its protein product is CAAAGGVNNEQFF.

This clone was detected once. The chain is built from TRBV18 and TRBJ2-6; D gene unclear. Germline CDR1 reads KGHSH; CDR2 reads LQKENI. The CDR3 sequence is 18 residues long. The V end lost 2 bases, the J end lost 0 bases, and 14 bases lay between the germline ends. The CDR3 DNA reads TGTGCCAGCTCACCAAATCCCCGGTCGGGCTCTGGGGCCAACGTCCTGACTTTC. It specifies CASSPNPRSGSGANVLTF.

The J gene is TRBJ2-5, the V gene TRBV7-2, with no clear D. In germline, CDR1 is SGHTA, CDR2 FQGNSA. This CDR3 spans 15 amino acids. The ends were cut back, 2 bases at V and 5 bases at J, with 15 bases in the middle. In nucleotides, the CDR3 is TGTGCCAGCAGCTTACGAGGCGCCTCGAGGGAGACCCAGTACTTC. Its translation is CASSLRGASRETQYF.

This clone was detected only once. The V gene is TRBV19, the J gene TRBJ1-5, with TRBD1 as a possible D gene (6 bases). The CDR3 totals 16 residues. The germline V gene encodes CDR1 LNHDA and CDR2 SQIVND (reference sequence). V was trimmed by 3 bases and J by 6 bases, leaving 18 bases between them. The CDR3 region is CASSIASGGAGQPQHF. DNA for the CDR3: TGTGCCAGTAGTATTGCGTCGGGGGGCGCGGGTCAGCCCCAGCATTTT. Drawing the rest from reference TRBV19 and TRBJ1-5, the complete variable domain is DGGITQSPKYLFRKEGQNVTLSCEQNLNHDAMYWYRQDPGQGLRLIYYSQIVNDFQKGDIAEGYSVSREKKESFPLTVTSAQKNPTAFYLCASSIASGGAGQPQHFGDGTRLSIL.

This clone was counted once. This rearrangement joins TRBV28 to TRBJ2-3; TRBD2 matches at 10 bases. The CDR3 is 16 residues long. Germline CDR1 and CDR2: MDHEN and SYDVKM. Germline trimming cut 0 bases from V and 0 bases from J; bases unmatched to any gene: 0. The chain's CDR3 is CASSLWTSGSTDTQYF. The CDR3 coding sequence is TGTGCCAGCAGTTTATGGACTAGCGGGAGCACAGATACGCAGTATTTT.